This passage covers 14 T cell receptor beta chains from one sample sequenced in a study of vaccination and CD4 T cells after COVID-19. As to treatment: approximately nine-day PBMC culture with coronavirus spike peptide pools or control peptides (ViraFEST assay). An unexposed donor provided the CD4+ T cells, which were collected before the COVID-19 pandemic (2011-2018). For these TCRs, the target antigens are not known. The Oncomine TCR Beta short-read assay sequenced DNA from cultured CD4+ T cells. TCRdb used MiXCR to reprocess the PCR reads, holding one entry per CDR3 protein. The sample lists a few thousand distinct CDR3 sequences, 25% to 30% occurring once. The sequencing input was CD4+ T cells from blood, cultured in vitro. These receptor sequences come from a human donor in good health.

The chain couples TRBV7-8 to TRBJ2-1; D possibly corresponds to TRBD1 (6 bases). In germline, CDR1 is SGHVS, CDR2 FQNEAQ. CDR3 length: 15 residues. V gave up 4 bases and J gave up 5 bases, with 15 bases separating them. DNA for the CDR3: TGTGCCAGCAGCTCGGATGGACAGCGACACAATGAGCAGTTCTTC. As protein: CASSSDGQRHNEQFF.

The chain carries TRBV29-1 and TRBJ1-1; D gene unclear. Germline V gene data show CDR1 as SQVTM and CDR2 as ANQGSEA. The CDR3 is made up of 12 amino acids. Trimming removed 4 bases at V and 1 base at J, with 7 bases between. CDR3 nucleotide sequence: TGCAGCGTTGGTCAGCCGAACACTGAAGCTTTCTTT. Protein sequence: CSVGQPNTEAFF.

The gene calls are TRBV20-1 and TRBJ1-1, with D hard to call. V was cut by 2 bases and J by 0 bases, with 10 bases left in between. The CDR3 runs 14 residues. Looked up from germline, CDR1 is DFQATT and CDR2 is SNEGSKA (reference sequence). The CDR3 nucleotides read TGCAGTGCTAGATTGGACGGCATGAACACTGAAGCTTTCTTT. Translation: CSARLDGMNTEAFF.

The genes are TRBV10-2 and TRBJ2-4; D gene unclear. Trimming took 3 bases from V and 6 from J, leaving 0 bases between them. This CDR3 region has 10 residues. Germline CDR1 reads WSHSY; CDR2 reads SAAADI. CDR3 in DNA: TGCGCCAGCAGTGAAAACATTCAGTACTTC. Its protein is CASSENIQYF.

This clonotype has a handful of counts. The rearrangement uses TRBV10-3 and TRBJ2-2; 7 bases map to TRBD1. V was clipped by 5 bases and J by 8 bases; unmatched bases: 11. Germline V CDR1 and CDR2: ENHRY, SYGVKD. The CDR3 is 15 amino acids. The CDR3 sequence: CAISKGAGTSGELFF. Written as DNA, the CDR3 is TGTGCCATCAGTAAGGGGGCAGGCACGTCTGGGGAGCTGTTTTTT.

This clonotype was picked up a small number of times. V gene TRBV24-1 combines with J gene TRBJ2-3; maybe TRBD2 (6 bases). V lost 6 bases and J lost 1, with 13 bases in between. CDR1 and CDR2 from the germline V gene are KGHDR and SFDVKD. The CDR3 spans 15 residues. In DNA, the CDR3 is TGTGCCACCAGTACGGGGGTAAGGGGCACAGATACGCAGTATTTT. Protein sequence: CATSTGVRGTDTQYF.

This clonotype was counted a few times. This chain links TRBV20-1 with TRBJ1-4; no reliable D call. The germline gives CDR1 DFQATT, CDR2 SNEGSKA (reference sequence). V lost 1 base and J 12 bases, leaving 9 bases between the germline ends. This CDR3 is 11 amino acids long. CDR3 bases: TGCAGTGCTAGAGGAGCCCGTCAACTGTTTTTT. It translates to CSARGARQLFF.

The chain combines TRBV5-1 with TRBJ2-5, with 8 bases fitting TRBD1. Trimming removed 6 bases from V and 2 bases from J; junction bases left unmatched: 3. Per the germline V gene, CDR1 is SGHRS and CDR2 is YFSETQ. The length of the CDR3 is 13 residues. CDR3 nucleotide sequence: TGCGCCAGCAACGGACAGGGACAAGAGACCCAGTACTTC. It encodes CASNGQGQETQYF. The whole variable domain, filled in from reference TRBV5-1 and TRBJ2-5, reads KAGVTQTPRYLIKTRGQQVTLSCSPISGHRSVSWYQQTPGQGLQFLFEYFSETQRNKGNFPGRFSGRQFSNSRSEMNVSTLELGDSALYLCASNGQGQETQYFGPGTRLLVL.

This clonotype occurred a few times. The chain couples TRBV2 to TRBJ1-1; D uncertain. Germline CDR1 is SNHLY and CDR2 is FYNNEI. Trimming removed 4 bases at V and 4 bases at J, with 7 bases between. The CDR3 consists of 12 residues. The CDR3 sequence: CASSADGTEAFF. The DNA for the CDR3 is TGTGCCAGCAGTGCGGACGGCACTGAAGCTTTCTTT.

There are a few counts of this clonotype. The gene calls are TRBV6-1 and TRBJ1-1; D is unclear. CDR1 and CDR2 from the germline V gene are MNHNS and SASEGT. This CDR3 contains 15 residues. V lost 3 bases, J lost 6 bases, and 17 bases lay in between. The CDR3 region is CASSDPALPLPEAFF. The CDR3 DNA is TGTGCCAGCAGTGACCCCGCCCTGCCGCTTCCTGAAGCTTTCTTT.

The CDR3 here is CASNEGLGGSLVGEQYF. In DNA form, the CDR3 reads TGTGCCAGCAATGAAGGGCTCGGGGGGTCCTTGGTGGGGGAGCAGTACTTC. V is TRBV27 and J is TRBJ2-7; the match to TRBD2 covers 7 bases. Looked up from germline, CDR1 is MNHEY and CDR2 is SMNVEV (reference sequence). V lost 7 bases and J lost 7; bases outside the gene matches: 22. The CDR3 consists of 17 residues.

The chain carries TRBV2 and TRBJ1-1; maybe TRBD1 (5 bases). Trimming cost V 8 bases and J 4 bases, with 11 bases left between them. Germline V lookup: CDR1 SNHLY, CDR2 FYNNEI. The CDR3 runs 12 residues. The CDR3 region is CASGRGVTEAFF. CDR3 in DNA: TGTGCCAGCGGGAGGGGCGTCACTGAAGCTTTCTTT. The variable domain in full, with the rest retrieved from reference TRBV2 and TRBJ1-1, is EPEVTQTPSHQVTQMGQEVILRCVPISNHLYFYWYRQILGQKVEFLVSFYNNEISEKSEIFDDQFSVERPDGSNFTLKIRSTKLEDSAMYFCASGRGVTEAFFGQGTRLTVV.

The J gene is TRBJ1-1, the V gene TRBV29-1; D call uncertain. This CDR3 has 13 residues. V was pared by 2 bases and J by 0 bases, with 7 bases between. CDR1 and CDR2 (germline): SQVTM, ANQGSEA. Here the CDR3 reads CSVERELNTEAFF. CDR3 DNA: TGCAGCGTTGAAAGGGAATTGAACACTGAAGCTTTCTTT.

This clonotype has more than one count but fewer than ten. This rearrangement joins TRBV6-1 to TRBJ2-7, with 8 positions matching TRBD1. This CDR3 is built from 14 residues. V was clipped by 7 bases and J by 5 bases; unmatched bases: 10. Germline CDR1 is MNHNS and CDR2 is SASEGT. The CDR3 DNA follows: TGTGCCAGCACCGAGACAGGGGACTTCAACGAGCAGTACTTC. Residues: CASTETGDFNEQYF.